This record concerns one T cell receptor (beta chain) sequence. Its antigen remains undetermined. Per-nucleotide qualities are absent, and no much larger clonotype sits a single base away. A constant-region primer and ProtoScript II reverse transcriptase were used to reverse-transcribe TCRbeta-specific cDNA from 500 ng total RNA. Three nested multiplex PCR rounds, following a slightly modified ARM-PCR procedure, were used to build the TCRbeta libraries. Multiplex TRBV1-TRBV30 forward primers and a Cbeta reverse primer were used in the first two PCR rounds, each of which was run for approximately 9 cycles. Sample barcodes and Illumina adapters were attached in a final 25-cycle PCR using Deep VentR polymerase. Before sequencing, amplicons of 200-500 bp were purified from gel using a QIAquick gel extraction kit. TCRbeta amplicons were sequenced on an Illumina HiSeq 2500 with 250-bp paired-end reads. The published analysis was carried out like this. Quality trimming of reads was performed with Trimmomatic v0.33, and paired reads were merged with FLASH v1.2.11 so that full CDR3 sequences could be recovered. MiGEC v1.2.1b assigned V, D and J germline segments to the rearranged TCRbeta sequences. Clonotype statistics and Shannon-Wiener diversity indices were calculated with VDJtools v1.0.0. To reduce sampling bias, subsequent analyses other than the diversity analysis used only the 250 most abundant clonotypes in each sample. The public reads were reanalyzed by TCRdb: fastp trimming at Q25, MiXCR alignment, in-frame beta chains only. Each CDR3 protein appears once, grouped with its most common genes and DNA. These V and J calls derive from TCRdb rather than the authors' analysis. In all, the sample holds more than 150,000 distinct CDR3 sequences, and around 60% of those were seen once. The ten largest account for approximately 67% of the sample.

RNA from unsorted whole blood was extracted with TRIzol reagent, and germline DNA was obtained with the DNeasy Blood & Tissue kit. Chronic HBV infection was present in the patients, and the patients were treatment-naive at sampling. Before surgery, about 4 milliliters of peripheral blood were collected into K2EDTA tubes. The data are from a study of tumor-infiltrating lymphocytes in primary liver carcinoma (dated by TCRdb to the late 2010s). Context from the whole study: Between late 2015 and early 2016, 4 or 5 patients in China with histopathologically diagnosed primary liver carcinoma had their tumors surgically resected. The five patients, three men and two women aged 30 to 69 years, had hepatocellular carcinoma (four) or combined HCC and intrahepatic cholangiocarcinoma (one). The five patients had tumors staged T1-T3 N0M0, with maximum diameters ranging from about 4 to 11 cm. A total of approximately 35 specimens from 5 patients underwent TCRbeta repertoire sequencing, comprising roughly 25 tumor regions, 5 adjacent noncancerous liver tissues and 5 peripheral blood samples. The study combined TCRbeta repertoire sequencing, expression microarrays and whole-exome sequencing across five regions of each liver tumor, with adjacent normal tissue and blood. Technical replicate repertoires showed high reproducibility, with mean shared-clone rates roughly 0.89 and correlation coefficients above 0.95. Each sample produced about 3.5 to 7.5 million productive TCRbeta reads, and read depth showed no significant difference between tissue types.

The V and J ends are trimmed by 0 bases and 6 bases, leaving 9 bases between them. For CDR1 and CDR2, the germline V gene lists ENHRY and SYGVKD. Including the terminal cysteine and phenylalanine, the CDR3 comprises 15 residues. Left in the record is the CDR3 DNA by itself, 45 bases read in frame from the first base. Study-level results and caveats: Because the samples were bulk and unsorted, CD4+ and CD8+ T cell repertoires could not be compared. The top 250 clones accounted for a significantly greater share of the repertoire in tumors than in blood (p = 0.039). Only 4 or 5 patients were included in the study, and the authors note that the findings should be validated in a larger study. Repertoire overlap was higher between tumor regions (mean about 36%) than tumor-adjacent (around 17%) or tumor-blood (14%) pairs, consistent with antigen-driven expansion. Because only the TCR beta chain was sequenced and unpaired alpha chains were not captured, true repertoire diversity is likely underestimated.

This TCR was sampled from a man aged 35 to 55 with primary liver carcinoma and hepatitis B virus infection. The receptor chain draws on TRBV10-3 and TRBJ1-6; the D gene is unclear. Sequencing input: peripheral blood. The CDR3 loop reads CAISESEARNSPLHF. The nucleotide sequence reads TGTGCCATCAGTGAGTCTGAGGCGCGTAATTCACCCCTCCACTTT.